These T cell receptor beta chains were read from a single sample in a study of CD8 T cells in ankylosing spondylitis. Each CDR3 protein is one row after TCRdb ran MiXCR on the 5' RACE reads. The top ten hold around 13% of the sample, which has under 450,000 distinct CDR3 sequences, 20% to 25% seen once. The sequenced sample consisted of blood, either unsorted or a sorted T cell fraction (not recorded which). The receptor source for this set is a male donor with ankylosing spondylitis or in good health (not recorded which). CDR3s include the opening cysteine and the closing phenylalanine or tryptophan. The D gene is left open where the match is weak. For some rows the clone size is stated as once, few or many, or as a class when expanded; others skip it.

d_gene,j_gene,abundance,v_gene,CDR3nt,CDR3aa
-,TRBJ2-6,once,TRBV5-1,TGCGCCAGCAGCTCGGGTTCCGGTGGGGCCAACGTCCTGACTTTC,CASSSGSGGANVLTF
TRBD1,TRBJ1-5,few,TRBV20-1,TGCAGTGCTAGTTCCAGGGGGCTCGGGCAGCCCCAGCATTTT,CSASSRGLGQPQHF
TRBD1,TRBJ2-7,-,TRBV12-3/TRBV12-4,TGTGCCAGCAGTTTCGGGCAGGGGGCGTTTGGGGACGAGCAGTACTTC,CASSFGQGAFGDEQYF
-,TRBJ2-7,few,TRBV11-2,TGTGCCAGCAGCTTATCTGTGTTGGACGACGAGCAGTACTTC,CASSLSVLDDEQYF
-,TRBJ2-1,-,TRBV12-3/TRBV12-4,TGTGCCAGCAGTTCCCCGGACGGGTACAATGAGCAGTTCTTC,CASSSPDGYNEQFF
-,TRBJ2-7,few,TRBV27,TGTGCCAGCTCCCAGGCTTTGGGCTCCTACGAGCAGTACTTC,CASSQALGSYEQYF
-,TRBJ2-6,-,TRBV28,TGTGCCAGCAGTCCCCGGTTTTCTGGGGCCAACGTCCTGACTTTC,CASSPRFSGANVLTF
-,TRBJ2-2,few,TRBV4-1,TGCGCCAGCAGCATGCGGGACACGGACCCCGGGGAGCTGTTTTTT,CASSMRDTDPGELFF
-,TRBJ2-5,-,TRBV6-5,TGTGCCAGCAGTCCCGACATTAGGACCCAGTACTTC,CASSPDIRTQYF
TRBD2,TRBJ2-5,-,TRBV5-1,TGCGCCAGCAGCGGGGGACTAACCTTTCAAGAGACCCAGTACTTC,CASSGGLTFQETQYF
-,TRBJ2-7,-,TRBV2,TGTGCCAGCAGTGAAGGGGCATATTCCTACGAGCAGTACTTC,CASSEGAYSYEQYF
-,TRBJ1-5,-,TRBV3-1,TGTGCCAGCAGCCAAGATGGGAGGGCTGGGCAGCCCCAGCATTTT,CASSQDGRAGQPQHF
TRBD1,TRBJ2-3,-,TRBV3-1,TGTGCCAGCAGCCAAGAGCCGACAGGGGGTATGTCCGATACGCAGTATTTT,CASSQEPTGGMSDTQYF
TRBD2,TRBJ2-1,-,TRBV9,TGTGCCAGCAGCTTTGGACTAGCGGCTTACAATGAGCAGTTCTTC,CASSFGLAAYNEQFF
-,TRBJ2-7,few,TRBV20-1,TGCAGTGCCTCCCGGTACCAGGGCCACGAGCAGTACTTC,CSASRYQGHEQYF
-,TRBJ2-3,-,TRBV7-3,TGTGCCAGCAGCTCCAACCCTGATACGCAGTATTTT,CASSSNPDTQYF
-,TRBJ2-7,-,TRBV12-3/TRBV12-4,TGTGCCAGCAGTTTTGGGCAGGGGGGCCCCTACGAGCAGTACTTC,CASSFGQGGPYEQYF
TRBD1,TRBJ2-5,-,TRBV20-1,TGCAGTGCTAGAGATTTAGCGGGACAGGGGATTGAGACCCAGTACTTC,CSARDLAGQGIETQYF
-,TRBJ2-1,-,TRBV7-2,TGTGCCAGCAGCTATCGGGTAGCCAGCTCCTACAATGAGCAGTTCTTC,CASSYRVASSYNEQFF
-,TRBJ2-7,few,TRBV28,TGTGCCAGCAGTTTACCAGCTGGACAGTCCTACGAGCAGTACTTC,CASSLPAGQSYEQYF
-,TRBJ2-1,-,TRBV24-1,TGTGCCACTGCGCTGGGGGACAACTCCTACAATGAGCAGTTCTTC,CATALGDNSYNEQFF
TRBD1,TRBJ1-2,few,TRBV12-3/TRBV12-4,TGTGCCAGCAGTACACAGACAGGGGGCGAAGGCTACACCTTC,CASSTQTGGEGYTF
-,TRBJ1-2,-,TRBV27,TGTGCCAGCAGTCGAGTGGACGGCTACTATGGCTACACCTTC,CASSRVDGYYGYTF
-,TRBJ2-7,few,TRBV9,TGTGCCAGCAGCCCGGTAGGCGACAGACCTTACGAGCAGTACTTC,CASSPVGDRPYEQYF
TRBD2,TRBJ2-1,-,TRBV7-2,TGTGCCAGCAGCATTACTAGCGGGGGGGTTGAGCAGTTCTTC,CASSITSGGVEQFF
-,TRBJ2-5,-,TRBV27,TGTGCCAGCAGTCCAAGAATCCAAGAGACCCAGTACTTC,CASSPRIQETQYF
-,TRBJ2-4,-,TRBV28,TGTGCCAGCAGTTTAATCCCCGGGGGCCAAAACATTCAGTACTTC,CASSLIPGGQNIQYF
-,TRBJ2-7,-,TRBV20-1,TGCAGTGCTAGAGATTCCGGTCGCGGGGAGCCCTACGAGCAGTACTTC,CSARDSGRGEPYEQYF
-,TRBJ2-1,-,TRBV5-4,TGTGCCAGCAGCTTGGCAGTGGGGGGGCCGTACAATGAGCAGTTCTTC,CASSLAVGGPYNEQFF
-,TRBJ2-2,few,TRBV7-9,TGTGCCAGCAGCTTCAGGACCCCCGGGGAGCTGTTTTTT,CASSFRTPGELFF
-,TRBJ1-4,-,TRBV7-9,TGTGCCAGCAGCCCGACACAGGGTGAAAAACTGTTTTTT,CASSPTQGEKLFF
-,TRBJ2-7,-,TRBV30,TGTGCCTGGGCCCCGGGGGGCGGTCTCTACGAGCAGTACTTC,CAWAPGGGLYEQYF
-,TRBJ1-1,few,TRBV2,TGTGCCAGCAGGGGTGGTGAAGCTTTCTTT,CASRGGEAFF
-,TRBJ1-2,few,TRBV10-3,TGTGCCATCAGTGAGTCGAGAACAGATTATGGCTACACCTTC,CAISESRTDYGYTF
TRBD1,TRBJ2-7,few,TRBV6-2/TRBV6-3,TGTGCCAGCAGTCAACCGGGACAGGGGGGCGAGCAGTACTTC,CASSQPGQGGEQYF
TRBD1,TRBJ2-7,-,TRBV7-9,TGTGCCAGCAGCTGGGCCGGGACAGGGGGCGAGCAGTACTTC,CASSWAGTGGEQYF
-,TRBJ1-4,-,TRBV27,TGTGCCAGCAGGGGGAGGGGGGGAGAAAAACTGTTTTTT,CASRGRGGEKLFF
-,TRBJ2-7,-,TRBV13,TGTGCCAGCAGCCCGCGGCATCAGACCTACGAGCAGTACTTC,CASSPRHQTYEQYF
TRBD1,TRBJ2-2,-,TRBV12-3/TRBV12-4,TGTGCCATCAGTTTAGTATGGGTAGGGGGCGCCTCGGGCACCGGGGAGCTGTTTTTT,CAISLVWVGGASGTGELFF
-,TRBJ2-7,-,TRBV25-1,TGTGCCAGCAGTGATGTGGCTAGGTCCCTCCTCGAGCAGTACTTC,CASSDVARSLLEQYF
-,TRBJ2-1,-,TRBV4-2,TGTGCCAGCAGCCAAGCTAGGGGCCTGAGGTTATCCTACAATGAGCAGTTCTTC,CASSQARGLRLSYNEQFF
-,TRBJ1-1,few,TRBV29-1,TGCAGCGTTGAACTTCGCGGAGTGAGCACTGAAGCTTTCTTT,CSVELRGVSTEAFF
-,TRBJ2-7,-,TRBV20-1,TGCAGTGCTAGATCGGCCATAGTCTACGAGCAGTACTTC,CSARSAIVYEQYF
-,TRBJ2-1,few,TRBV4-1,TGCGCCAGCAGCCAACCCGGGACTCTGGATGAGCAGTTCTTC,CASSQPGTLDEQFF
TRBD1,TRBJ2-5,few,TRBV7-9,TGTGCCAGCAGCCCCGGACAGGGCTCTGAGACCCAGTACTTC,CASSPGQGSETQYF